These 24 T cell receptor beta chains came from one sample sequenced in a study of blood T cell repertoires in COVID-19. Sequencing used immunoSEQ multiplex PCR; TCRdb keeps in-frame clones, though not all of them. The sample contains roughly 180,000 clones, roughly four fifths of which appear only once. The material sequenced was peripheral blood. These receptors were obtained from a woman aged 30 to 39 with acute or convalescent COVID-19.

The CDR3 DNA sequence: TGTGCCAGCAGCTTAGGACCACCGCGGGACTACCACACCAACAATGAGCAGTTCTTC. Its translation: CASSLGPPRDYHTNNEQFF. The gene calls are TRBV7-3 and TRBJ2-1, with TRBD2 matching 7 bases. CDR1 and CDR2 from the germline V gene are SGHTA and FQGTGA. The V gene end was trimmed by 2 bases and the J gene end by 5 bases; junction bases not matched to a gene: 18. The CDR3 has 19 amino acids.

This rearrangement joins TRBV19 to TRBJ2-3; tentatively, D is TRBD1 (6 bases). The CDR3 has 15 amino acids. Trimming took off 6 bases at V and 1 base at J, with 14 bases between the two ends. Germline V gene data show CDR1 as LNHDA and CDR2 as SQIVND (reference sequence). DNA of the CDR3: TGTGCCAGTAGGACAGGTCCCGGAGGCACAGATACGCAGTATTTT. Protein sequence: CASRTGPGGTDTQYF.

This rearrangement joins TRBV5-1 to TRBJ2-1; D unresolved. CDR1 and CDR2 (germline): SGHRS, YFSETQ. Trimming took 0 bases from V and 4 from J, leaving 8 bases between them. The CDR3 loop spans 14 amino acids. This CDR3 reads CASSLAEIYNEQFF. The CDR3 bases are TGCGCCAGCAGCTTGGCGGAGATTTACAATGAGCAGTTCTTC.

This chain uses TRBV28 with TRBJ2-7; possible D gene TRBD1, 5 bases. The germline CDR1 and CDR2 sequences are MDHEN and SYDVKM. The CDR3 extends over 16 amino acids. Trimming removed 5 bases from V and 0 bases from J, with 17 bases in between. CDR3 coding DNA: TGTGCCAGCAGTGAATATCGCAGGGCACGCTCCTACGAGCAGTACTTC. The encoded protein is CASSEYRRARSYEQYF. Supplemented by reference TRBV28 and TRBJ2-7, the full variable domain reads DVKVTQSSRYLVKRTGEKVFLECVQDMDHENMFWYRQDPGLGLRLIYFSYDVKMKEKGDIPEGYSVSREKKERFSLILESASTNQTSMYLCASSEYRRARSYEQYFGPGTRLTVT.

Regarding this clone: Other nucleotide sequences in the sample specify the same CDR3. CDR3 in DNA: TGCGCCAGCAGCTCCGGACAGGGAGCCAGGGGTATGAACACTGAAGCTTTCTTT. Protein product: CASSSGQGARGMNTEAFF. The gene calls are TRBV5-1 and TRBJ1-1; TRBD1 aligns across 8 bases. Germline V gene sequence: CDR1 SGHRS, CDR2 YFSETQ. The J segment lost 0 bases and the V segment lost 3 bases, leaving 13 bases of the junction unmatched. This CDR3 comprises 18 residues.

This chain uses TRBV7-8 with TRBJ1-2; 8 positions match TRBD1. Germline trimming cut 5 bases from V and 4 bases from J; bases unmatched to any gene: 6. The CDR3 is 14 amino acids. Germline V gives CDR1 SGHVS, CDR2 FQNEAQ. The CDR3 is CASSRTGRSYGYTF. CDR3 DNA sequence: TGTGCCAGCAGCCGGACAGGGCGGTCCTATGGCTACACCTTC.

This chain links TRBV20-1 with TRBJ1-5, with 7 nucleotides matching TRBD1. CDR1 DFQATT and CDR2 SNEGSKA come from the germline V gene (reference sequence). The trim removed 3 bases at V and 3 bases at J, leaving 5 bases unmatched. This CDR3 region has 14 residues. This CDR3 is CSASRDSVNQPQHF. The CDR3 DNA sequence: TGCAGTGCTAGTCGGGACAGTGTCAATCAGCCCCAGCATTTT.

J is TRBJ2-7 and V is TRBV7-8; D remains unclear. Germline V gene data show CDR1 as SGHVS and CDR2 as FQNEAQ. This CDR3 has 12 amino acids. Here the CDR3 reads CASSFPPGGLSV. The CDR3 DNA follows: TGTGCCAGCAGCTTTCCCCCTGGCGGCTTGAGTGTC.

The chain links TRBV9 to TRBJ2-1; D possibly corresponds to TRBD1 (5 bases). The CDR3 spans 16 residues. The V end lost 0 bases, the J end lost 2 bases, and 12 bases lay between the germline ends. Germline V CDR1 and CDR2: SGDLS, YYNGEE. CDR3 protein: CASSVGASRAYNEQFF. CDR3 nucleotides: TGTGCCAGCAGCGTAGGAGCTTCCAGGGCCTACAATGAGCAGTTCTTC.

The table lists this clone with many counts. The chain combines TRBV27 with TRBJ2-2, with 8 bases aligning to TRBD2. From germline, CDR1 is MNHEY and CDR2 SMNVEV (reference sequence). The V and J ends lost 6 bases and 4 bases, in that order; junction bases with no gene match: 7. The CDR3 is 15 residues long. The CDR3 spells CASSFLAGFTGELFF. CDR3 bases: TGTGCCAGCAGCTTCCTAGCGGGTTTCACCGGGGAGCTGTTTTTT.

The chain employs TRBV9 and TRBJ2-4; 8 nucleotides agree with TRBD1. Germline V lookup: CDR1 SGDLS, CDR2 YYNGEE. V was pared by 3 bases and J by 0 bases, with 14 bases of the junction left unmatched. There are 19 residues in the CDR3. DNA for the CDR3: TGTGCCAGCAGCGCCAAGGATGGACAGGGCAAGGTAGCCAAAAACATTCAGTACTTC. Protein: CASSAKDGQGKVAKNIQYF.

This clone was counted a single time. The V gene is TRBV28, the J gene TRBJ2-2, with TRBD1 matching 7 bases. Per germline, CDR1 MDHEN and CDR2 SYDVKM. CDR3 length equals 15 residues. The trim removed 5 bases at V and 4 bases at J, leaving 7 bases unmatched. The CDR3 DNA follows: TGTGCCAGCAGTGATTTAGGGGGCGGCACCGGGGAGCTGTTTTTT. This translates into CASSDLGGGTGELFF. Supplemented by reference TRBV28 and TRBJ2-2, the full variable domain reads DVKVTQSSRYLVKRTGEKVFLECVQDMDHENMFWYRQDPGLGLRLIYFSYDVKMKEKGDIPEGYSVSREKKERFSLILESASTNQTSMYLCASSDLGGGTGELFFGEGSRLTVL.

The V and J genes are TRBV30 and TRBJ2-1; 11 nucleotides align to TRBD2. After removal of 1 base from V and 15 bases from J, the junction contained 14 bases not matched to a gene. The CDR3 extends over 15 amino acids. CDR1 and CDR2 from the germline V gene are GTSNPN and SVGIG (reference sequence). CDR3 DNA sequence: TGTGCCTGGAGTGAAACCTCATCCGTAGCGGGGGGGCGGTTCTTC. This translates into CAWSETSSVAGGRFF.

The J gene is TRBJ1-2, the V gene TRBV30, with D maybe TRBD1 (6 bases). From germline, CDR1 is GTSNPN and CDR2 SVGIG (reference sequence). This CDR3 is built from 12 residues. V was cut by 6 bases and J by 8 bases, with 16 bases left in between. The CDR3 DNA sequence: TGTGCCTGCCTCCGGGACACGGTCGGCTACACCTTC. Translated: CACLRDTVGYTF.

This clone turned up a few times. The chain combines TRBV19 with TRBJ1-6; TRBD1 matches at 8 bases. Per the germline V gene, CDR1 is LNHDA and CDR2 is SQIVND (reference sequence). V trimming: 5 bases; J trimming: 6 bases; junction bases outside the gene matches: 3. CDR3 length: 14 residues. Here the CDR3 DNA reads TGTGCCAGTAGTGACAGGGGATTTAATTCACCCCTCCACTTT. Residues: CASSDRGFNSPLHF.

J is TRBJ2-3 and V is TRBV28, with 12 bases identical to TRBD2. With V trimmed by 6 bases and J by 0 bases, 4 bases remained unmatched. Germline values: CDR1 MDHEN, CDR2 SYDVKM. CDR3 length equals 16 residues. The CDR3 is CASSPGTSGSTDTQYF. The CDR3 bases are TGTGCCAGCAGCCCCGGGACTAGCGGGAGCACAGATACGCAGTATTTT.

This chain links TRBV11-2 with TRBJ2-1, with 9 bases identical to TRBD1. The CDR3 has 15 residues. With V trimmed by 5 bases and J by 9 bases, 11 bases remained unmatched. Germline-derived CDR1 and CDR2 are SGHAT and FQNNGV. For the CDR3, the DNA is TGTGCCAGCAGCGTTAGGGGACAGGGTGTGGGTGAGCAGTTCTTC. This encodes CASSVRGQGVGEQFF.

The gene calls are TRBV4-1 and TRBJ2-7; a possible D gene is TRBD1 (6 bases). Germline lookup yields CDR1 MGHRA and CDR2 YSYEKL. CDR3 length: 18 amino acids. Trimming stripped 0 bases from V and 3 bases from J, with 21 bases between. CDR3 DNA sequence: TGCGCCAGCAGCCAAGATTCGCTGAATTTAGGGGGAATCTACGAGCAGTACTTC. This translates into CASSQDSLNLGGIYEQYF.

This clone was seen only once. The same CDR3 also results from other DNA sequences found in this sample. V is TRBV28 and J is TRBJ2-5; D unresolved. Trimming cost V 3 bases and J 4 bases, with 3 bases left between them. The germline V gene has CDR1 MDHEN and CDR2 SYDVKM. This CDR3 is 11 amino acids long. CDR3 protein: CASSFRETQYF. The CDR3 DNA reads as TGTGCCAGCAGTTTCCGAGAGACCCAGTACTTC.

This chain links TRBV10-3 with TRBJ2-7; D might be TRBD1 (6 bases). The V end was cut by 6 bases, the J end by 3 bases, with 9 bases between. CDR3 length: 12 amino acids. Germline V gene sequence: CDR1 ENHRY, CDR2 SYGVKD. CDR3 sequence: CAISLQGYEQYF. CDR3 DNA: TGTGCCATCAGCTTACAGGGCTACGAGCAGTACTTC.

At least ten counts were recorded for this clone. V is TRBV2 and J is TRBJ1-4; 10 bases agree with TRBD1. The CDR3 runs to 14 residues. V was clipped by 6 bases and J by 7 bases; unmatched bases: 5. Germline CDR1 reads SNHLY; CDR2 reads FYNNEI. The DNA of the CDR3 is TGTGCCAGCAGCCCTGACAGGGGGCTTGAAAAACTGTTTTTT. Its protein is CASSPDRGLEKLFF.

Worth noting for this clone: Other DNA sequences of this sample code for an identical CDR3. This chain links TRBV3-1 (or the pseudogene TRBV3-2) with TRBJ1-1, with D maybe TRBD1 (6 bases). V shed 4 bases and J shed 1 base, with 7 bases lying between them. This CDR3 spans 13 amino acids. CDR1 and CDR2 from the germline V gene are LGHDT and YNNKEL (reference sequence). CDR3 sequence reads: CASSPTGNTEAFF. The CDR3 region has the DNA TGTGCCAGCAGCCCGACAGGGAACACTGAAGCTTTCTTT.

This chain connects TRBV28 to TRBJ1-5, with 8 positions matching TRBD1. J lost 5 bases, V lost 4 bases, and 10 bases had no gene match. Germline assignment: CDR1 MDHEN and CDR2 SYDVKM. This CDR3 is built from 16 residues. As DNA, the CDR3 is TGTGCCAGCAGTTATCCGGGACAGGCTACCGATCAGCCCCAGCATTTT. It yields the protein CASSYPGQATDQPQHF.

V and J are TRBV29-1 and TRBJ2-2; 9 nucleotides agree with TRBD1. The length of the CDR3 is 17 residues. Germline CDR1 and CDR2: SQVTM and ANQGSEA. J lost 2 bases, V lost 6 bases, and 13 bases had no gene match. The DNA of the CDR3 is TGCAGCGTGACCGGGACAGGGTCCGTCATCAACACCGGGGAGCTGTTTTTT. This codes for CSVTGTGSVINTGELFF.